This T cell receptor (beta chain) was recorded in a study of PD-1 blockade in classical Hodgkin lymphoma. Study conclusions and caveats: A significant rise in TCR diversity by C4D1 was seen for CD4+ but not CD8+ cells. Diversity similar to that of newly diagnosed patients was seen at baseline in complete responders. Prior therapy or disease activity may underlie the repertoire differences, whose causes remain undefined.

With regard to this clone: What it binds is unknown.

CDR3 size: 15 residues. Germline assignment: CDR1 SGHAT and CDR2 FQNNGV. Trimming pared 3 bases from V and 5 bases from J, leaving 16 bases between. Clones were read by immunoSEQ multiplex PCR, and TCRdb kept only the in-frame ones, dropping some. Of under 30,000 clones listed, more than 60% were seen once; the top ten hold approximately 2.4%. Brentuximab vedotin exposure varied, and every patient relapsed after autologous stem cell transplantation. CD4+ T cells were purified from thawed PBMCs by magnetic negative selection. The J gene is TRBJ2-5, the V gene TRBV11-2, with D tentatively TRBD2 (7 bases). The specimen was CD4+ T cells from blood, collected at baseline. The receptor was isolated from a human donor with classical Hodgkin lymphoma. CDR3 sequence (DNA): TGTGCCAGCAGCTTGGGAGGGGGTGCAGAGGAGACCCAGTACTTC. It encodes CASSLGGGAEETQYF.